This TCR beta chain emerged from a study of beta chain features in type 1 diabetes. The wider study: No age, gender or cell yield differences were seen between patients and healthy donors. Study-level findings and limits: When Type 1 diabetes patients were examined, their TCRB CDR3s proved moderately but significantly shorter in all four CD4+ subsets. In type 1 diabetes patients, VDJ junctions had fewer insertions; deletions at these junctions were more frequent.

Sequenced material consisted of expressed TCRB transcripts (all of the isolated RNA was reverse transcribed). The protocol was immunoSEQ multiplex PCR, while the TCRdb copy is restricted to in-frame clones and leaves out a portion. In the table there are roughly 350,000 clones, 8.5% to 10% of which are singletons. With respect to this clone: The antigen is not known.

The V end lost 7 bases, the J end lost 8 bases, and 11 bases lay between the germline ends. CDR1 SQVTM and CDR2 ANQGSEA come from the germline V gene. This CDR3 has 11 amino acids. Purity (above 95%) was reached by all sorted populations. V gene TRBV29-1 combines with J gene TRBJ1-4; TRBD1 might be the D (5 bases). The TCR originated in a man under 40 with type 1 diabetes. The sequencing input was central memory CD4+ T cells from blood. The CDR3 reads CSGGWGEKLFF. The CDR3 nucleotides are TGCAGCGGGGGCTGGGGGGAAAAACTGTTTTTT.